Listed here is a single T cell receptor beta chain. The ends were cut back, 8 bases at V and 4 bases at J, with 17 bases in the middle. The CDR3 totals 14 residues. Germline lookup yields CDR1 SGHNT and CDR2 YENEEA. The authors' processing: How many nucleated cells were present was estimated from reference gene primer amplification. TCRdb's copy holds only in-frame clones and misses some; the assay was immunoSEQ multiplex PCR. V, J and clone size are taken as reported in that table, and D and trimming were inferred from the DNA itself. The table includes tens of thousands of clones, 85% detected once. These data belong to a study of blood T cell repertoires in COVID-19. About the study: COVID-19 samples collected from the United States, Italy and Spain covered acute and convalescent phases. The cDNA or gDNA used as material had been derived from T cells, B-cell-depleted T cells, or PBMCs.

V gene TRBV11-3 combines with J gene TRBJ2-5; D is possibly TRBD2 (5 bases). The clonotype originates from a human donor with acute or convalescent COVID-19. The donor label of this sample is uncertain. Material for sequencing was peripheral blood. In nucleotides, the CDR3 is TGTGCCAGCGGAGAGGGCCCGACGCGAGAGACCCAGTACTTC. As protein: CASGEGPTRETQYF.